These 23 T cell receptor beta chains were sequenced from one sample in a study of T cell changes during pregnancy in multiple sclerosis. Using immunoSEQ multiplex PCR, the repertoire was profiled, and TCRdb retains in-frame clones only, with some absent. This sample has around 88,000 clones, with about nine tenths found just once. The sequencing here drew on peripheral blood, taken in the first trimester of pregnancy. These receptors all stem from a female donor with multiple sclerosis, enrolled in a pregnancy study.

The chain recombines TRBV5-6 with TRBJ1-1; 9 bases are a match to TRBD1. The J segment lost 4 bases and the V segment lost 2 bases, leaving 6 bases of the junction unmatched. Germline-derived CDR1 and CDR2 are SGHDT and YYEEEE. The CDR3 has 15 residues. Written as DNA, the CDR3 is TGTGCCAGCAGCTTCTTAAGACAGGGGGGCACTGAAGCTTTCTTT. Encoded protein: CASSFLRQGGTEAFF.

The chain employs TRBV21-1 and TRBJ2-7; TRBD1 is the table's D call, not checked against the DNA. TRBV21-1 is a pseudogene. The CDR3 is 13 residues long. The CDR3 DNA reads as TGTGCCCCGGACACGCCCCTTTACTACGAGCAGTACTTC. It specifies CAPDTPLYYEQYF.

This chain joins TRBV9 and TRBJ2-7; 12 bases agree with TRBD2. The CDR3 contains 15 residues. The V gene end was trimmed by 0 bases and the J gene end by 4 bases; junction bases not matched to a gene: 2. Germline CDR1 reads SGDLS; CDR2 reads YYNGEE. The DNA of the CDR3 is TGTGCCAGCAGCGTAGGGACTAGCGGGGCTTACGAGCAGTACTTC. Protein: CASSVGTSGAYEQYF.

The chain is built from TRBV27 and TRBJ2-1; TRBD2 is a possible D gene (7 bases). The V end was cut by 2 bases, the J end by 7 bases, with 12 bases between. Germline-derived CDR1 and CDR2 are MNHEY and SMNVEV (reference sequence). The CDR3 spans 14 residues. CDR3 region: CASSLRGAGNEQFF. CDR3 in DNA: TGTGCCAGCAGTTTACGGGGGGCAGGGAATGAGCAGTTCTTC.

This sequence joins TRBV6-6 and TRBJ1-5, with a tentative D call TRBD1 (6 bases). The CDR3 is 15 amino acids. Germline V gene lookup returns CDR1 MNHNY and CDR2 SVGAGI (reference sequence). Trimming removed 4 bases at V and 1 base at J, with 11 bases between. The chain's CDR3 is CASSFGGRSNQPQHF. In DNA form, the CDR3 reads TGTGCCAGCAGTTTCGGGGGGCGCAGCAATCAGCCCCAGCATTTT.

The rearrangement links TRBV29-1 to TRBJ2-5, with TRBD1 identical over 10 bases. This CDR3 has 16 residues. Germline V gene data show CDR1 as SQVTM and CDR2 as ANQGSEA. V dropped 1 base and J dropped 5; count of bases not matched to a gene: 10. The CDR3 sequence: CSVEAFIDRGLETQYF. The CDR3 nucleotides are TGCAGCGTTGAAGCCTTTATTGACAGGGGGCTGGAGACCCAGTACTTC.

In this sample, this clone turned up a few times. CDR3 bases: TGTGCCAACGGGGGGAACACTGAAGCTTTCTTT. Translating it yields CANGGNTEAFF. This chain uses TRBV2 with TRBJ1-1, with D possibly being TRBD1 (5 bases). Germline-derived CDR1 and CDR2 are SNHLY and FYNNEI. The germline V and J ends were trimmed by 10 bases and 1 base, with 7 bases remaining between them. The CDR3 contains 11 residues.

The V call is TRBV30, the J call TRBJ2-3; TRBD1 might be the D (6 bases). Germline V gene data show CDR1 as GTSNPN and CDR2 as SVGIG (reference sequence). The V end lost 0 bases, the J end lost 2 bases, and 15 bases lay between the germline ends. The CDR3 is 16 residues long. CDR3 amino acids: CAWSVGAGAYTDTQYF. DNA of the CDR3: TGTGCCTGGAGTGTAGGGGCAGGGGCGTACACAGATACGCAGTATTTT.

V is TRBV27 and J is TRBJ2-7, with unresolved D. Germline CDR1 is MNHEY and CDR2 is SMNVEV (reference sequence). V was clipped by 2 bases and J by 0 bases, with 11 bases between them. The CDR3 runs 15 residues. CDR3 in amino acids: CASSLDVSFSYEQYF. CDR3 DNA: TGTGCCAGCAGTTTAGACGTTAGCTTCTCCTACGAGCAGTACTTC.

The chain couples TRBV5-1 to TRBJ2-5; 7 nucleotides match TRBD2. The CDR3 totals 15 residues. Unmatched junction bases numbered 10, after V lost 4 bases and J lost 4 bases. Per germline, CDR1 SGHRS and CDR2 YFSETQ. The CDR3 DNA reads TGCGCCAGCAGCCCCGGTGGCGGGAGTCGAGAGACCCAGTACTTC. Translating it yields CASSPGGGSRETQYF.

In the case of this clone: This sample includes further DNA sequences coding for the same CDR3. The V and J genes are TRBV18 and TRBJ2-6; 9 nucleotides line up with TRBD1. V was clipped by 4 bases and J by 0 bases; unmatched bases: 4. In germline, CDR1 is KGHSH, CDR2 LQKENI. The CDR3 extends over 17 amino acids. In nucleotides, the CDR3 is TGTGCCAGCTCACGCGGACAGGGGAGCTCTGGGGCCAACGTCCTGACTTTC. Translated: CASSRGQGSSGANVLTF.

The J gene is TRBJ1-5, the V gene TRBV19, with unresolved D. Germline V gives CDR1 LNHDA, CDR2 SQIVND (reference sequence). V lost 4 bases, J lost 2 bases, and 15 bases lay in between. This CDR3 contains 16 residues. DNA for the CDR3: TGTGCCAGTAGTAGGCCGGGTGAAGGAGGCAATCAGCCCCAGCATTTT. Translation gives CASSRPGEGGNQPQHF.

This chain connects TRBV6-4 to TRBJ2-7, with TRBD2 matching 7 bases. This CDR3 spans 14 amino acids. The V and J ends lost 7 bases and 6 bases, in that order; junction bases with no gene match: 12. Looked up from germline, CDR1 is MRHNA and CDR2 is SNTAGT. DNA for the CDR3: TGTGCCAGCAATAGCGGGCTCTTTGGCAGCGAGCAGTACTTC. Amino acid sequence: CASNSGLFGSEQYF.

The chain couples TRBV9 to TRBJ2-6, with 8 bases lining up with TRBD2. CDR1 and CDR2 (germline): SGDLS, YYNGEE. CDR3 length: 19 amino acids. V gave up 0 bases and J gave up 0 bases; unmatched junction bases: 8. The CDR3 protein is CASSVGPSGPGSGANVLTF. The DNA of the CDR3 is TGTGCCAGCAGCGTAGGTCCTAGCGGGCCTGGCTCTGGGGCCAACGTCCTGACTTTC. Variable domain in full (rest from reference TRBV9 and TRBJ2-6): DSGVTQTPKHLITATGQRVTLRCSPRSGDLSVYWYQQSLDQGLQFLIQYYNGEERAKGNILERFSAQQFPDLHSELNLSSLELGDSALYFCASSVGPSGPGSGANVLTFGAGSRLTVL.

The genes are TRBV11-1 and TRBJ1-5; D is undetermined. Germline CDR1 reads SGHAT; CDR2 reads FQDESV (reference sequence). Trimming removed 4 bases from V and 0 bases from J, with 4 bases in between. This CDR3 comprises 13 residues. CDR3 loop: CASSYNSNQPQHF. Written as DNA, the CDR3 is TGTGCCAGCAGCTATAATAGCAATCAGCCCCAGCATTTT.

DNA for the CDR3: TGTGCCAGCAGCCGGGGACAGTGGGGAAAAATGAACACTGAAGCTTTCTTT. It specifies CASSRGQWGKMNTEAFF. V gene TRBV7-9 combines with J gene TRBJ1-1; 7 bases align to TRBD1. This CDR3 contains 17 residues. Germline V gene data show CDR1 as SEHNR and CDR2 as FQNEAQ (reference sequence). Germline trimming cut 5 bases from V and 0 bases from J; bases unmatched to any gene: 12.

The chain joins TRBV27 to TRBJ2-7; 11 nucleotides match TRBD1. CDR1 MNHEY and CDR2 SMNVEV come from the germline V gene (reference sequence). Trimming cost V 3 bases and J 6 bases; bases outside gene matches: 4. This CDR3 region has 14 residues. The CDR3 region is CASSLDRGLPEQYF. The CDR3 nucleotides are TGTGCCAGCAGTTTGGACAGGGGGCTCCCCGAGCAGTACTTC.

The rearrangement joins TRBV7-3 to TRBJ1-6, with TRBD1 identical over 9 bases. The CDR3 length is 15 residues. CDR1 SGHTA and CDR2 FQGTGA come from the germline V gene. Germline trimming cut 4 bases from V and 7 bases from J; bases unmatched to any gene: 5. CDR3 region: CASSSTGGENSPLHF. The CDR3 region has the DNA TGTGCCAGCAGCTCCACAGGGGGCGAAAATTCACCCCTCCACTTT.

The gene calls are TRBV6-6 and TRBJ2-7, with D possibly being TRBD1 (6 bases). Trimming took 6 bases from V and 1 from J, leaving 13 bases between them. The CDR3 covers 14 residues. Germline V gene lookup returns CDR1 MNHNY and CDR2 SVGAGI (reference sequence). The CDR3 sequence: CASRRQGISYEQYF. The CDR3 DNA sequence: TGTGCCAGCAGAAGGCAGGGGATTTCCTACGAGCAGTACTTC.

The V call is TRBV28, the J call TRBJ2-3, with TRBD2 identical over 8 bases. The ends lost 8 bases at V and 2 bases at J; junction bases unmatched: 9. Looked up from germline, CDR1 is MDHEN and CDR2 is SYDVKM. The CDR3 length is 15 residues. This CDR3 is CASVLAGPNTDTQYF. The CDR3 region has the DNA TGTGCCAGCGTATTAGCGGGACCCAACACAGATACGCAGTATTTT.

The CDR3 DNA sequence: TGTGCCAGCACCATGGAGGTGTGGGACACTGAAGCTTTCTTT. The encoded protein is CASTMEVWDTEAFF. The J gene is TRBJ1-1, the V gene TRBV28, with D unclear. The CDR3 spans 14 residues. The germline V and J ends were trimmed by 7 bases and 3 bases, with 15 bases remaining between them. Germline CDR1 reads MDHEN; CDR2 reads SYDVKM.

The chain couples TRBV30 to TRBJ1-1, with unresolved D. Germline-derived CDR1 and CDR2 are GTSNPN and SVGIG (reference sequence). CDR3 length: 11 amino acids. DNA for the CDR3: TGTGCACTTTCCGCGAACACTGAAGCTTTCTTT. Translated: CALSANTEAFF.

The chain uses TRBV7-9 and TRBJ2-1, with a weak D call TRBD2 (5 bases). The germline gives CDR1 SEHNR, CDR2 FQNEAQ (reference sequence). This CDR3 spans 13 amino acids. Trimming left V 5 bases short and J 9 bases short, with 14 bases between. The CDR3 region is CASSVTWGAEQFF. The CDR3, as DNA: TGTGCCAGCAGCGTGACTTGGGGAGCTGAGCAGTTCTTC.